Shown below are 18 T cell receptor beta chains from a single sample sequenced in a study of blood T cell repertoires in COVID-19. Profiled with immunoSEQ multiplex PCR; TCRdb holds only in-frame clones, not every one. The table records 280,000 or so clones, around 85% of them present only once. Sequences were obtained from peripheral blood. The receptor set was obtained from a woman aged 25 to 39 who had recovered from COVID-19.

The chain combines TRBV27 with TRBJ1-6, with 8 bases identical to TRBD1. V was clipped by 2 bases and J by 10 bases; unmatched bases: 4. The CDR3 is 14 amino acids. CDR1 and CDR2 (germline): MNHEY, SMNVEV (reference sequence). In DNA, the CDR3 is TGTGCCAGCAGTTTACAGGGGGCGCGATCACCCCTCCACTTT. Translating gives CASSLQGARSPLHF.

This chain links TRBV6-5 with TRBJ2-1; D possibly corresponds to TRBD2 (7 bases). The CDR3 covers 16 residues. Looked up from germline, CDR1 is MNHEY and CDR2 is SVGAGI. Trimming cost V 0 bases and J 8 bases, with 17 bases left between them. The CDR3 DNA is TGTGCCAGCAGTTACTCGAAGGGGGGGCTGAGGGATGAGCAGTTCTTC. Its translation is CASSYSKGGLRDEQFF.

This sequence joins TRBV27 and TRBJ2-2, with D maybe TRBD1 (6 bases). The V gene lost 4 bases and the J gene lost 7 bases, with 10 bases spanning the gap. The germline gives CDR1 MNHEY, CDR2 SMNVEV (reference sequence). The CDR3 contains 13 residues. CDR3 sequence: CASSSEGDGELFF. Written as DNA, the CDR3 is TGTGCCAGCAGTTCCGAGGGGGACGGGGAGCTGTTTTTT.

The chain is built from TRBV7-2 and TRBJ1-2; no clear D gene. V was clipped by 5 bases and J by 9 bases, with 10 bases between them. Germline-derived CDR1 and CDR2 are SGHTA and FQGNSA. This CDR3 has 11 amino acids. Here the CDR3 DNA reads TGTGCCAGCAGCCCCGGAGGGAGCTACACCTTC. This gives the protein CASSPGGSYTF.

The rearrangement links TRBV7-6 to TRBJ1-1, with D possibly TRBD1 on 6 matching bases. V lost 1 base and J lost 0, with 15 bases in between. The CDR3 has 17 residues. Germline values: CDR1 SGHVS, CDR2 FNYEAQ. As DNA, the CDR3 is TGTGCCAGCAGCTTAGTCTCTCAGGGGTCCATGAACACTGAAGCTTTCTTT. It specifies CASSLVSQGSMNTEAFF.

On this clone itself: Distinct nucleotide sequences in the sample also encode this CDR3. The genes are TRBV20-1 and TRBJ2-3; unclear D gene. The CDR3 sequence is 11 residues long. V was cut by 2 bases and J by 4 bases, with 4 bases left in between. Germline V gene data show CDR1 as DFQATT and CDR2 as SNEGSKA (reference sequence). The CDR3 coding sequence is TGCAGTGCTAGACTAGCAGATACGCAGTATTTT. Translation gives CSARLADTQYF.

The CDR3 DNA follows: TGTGCCAGCAGCCAAGATCATCTAGCGGGGAGCACAGATACGCAGTATTTT. It translates to CASSQDHLAGSTDTQYF. V is TRBV4-2 and J is TRBJ2-3; TRBD2 agrees at 9 bases. With 0 bases clipped from V and 0 bases from J, the junction kept 4 bases outside the gene matches. This CDR3 contains 17 residues. Germline V lookup: CDR1 LGHNA, CDR2 YNFKEQ.

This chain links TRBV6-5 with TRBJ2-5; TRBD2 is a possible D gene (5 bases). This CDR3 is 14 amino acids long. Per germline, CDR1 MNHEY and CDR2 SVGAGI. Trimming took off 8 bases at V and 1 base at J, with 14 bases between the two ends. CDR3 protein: CASLRASFQETQYF. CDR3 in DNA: TGTGCCAGCCTCCGGGCTAGCTTCCAAGAGACCCAGTACTTC.

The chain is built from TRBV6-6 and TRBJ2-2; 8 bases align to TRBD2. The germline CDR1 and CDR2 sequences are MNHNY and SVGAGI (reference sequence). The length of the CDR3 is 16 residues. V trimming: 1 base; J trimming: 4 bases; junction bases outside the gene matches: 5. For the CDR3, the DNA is TGTGCCAGCAGTTACTGGGTAGCGGGGCCCACCGGGGAGCTGTTTTTT. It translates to CASSYWVAGPTGELFF.

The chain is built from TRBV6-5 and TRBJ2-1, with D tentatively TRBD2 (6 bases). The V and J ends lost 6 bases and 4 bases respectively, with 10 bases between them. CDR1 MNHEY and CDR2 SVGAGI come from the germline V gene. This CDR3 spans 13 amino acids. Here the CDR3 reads CASSGREYNEQFF. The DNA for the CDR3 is TGTGCCAGCAGCGGACGGGAGTACAATGAGCAGTTCTTC.

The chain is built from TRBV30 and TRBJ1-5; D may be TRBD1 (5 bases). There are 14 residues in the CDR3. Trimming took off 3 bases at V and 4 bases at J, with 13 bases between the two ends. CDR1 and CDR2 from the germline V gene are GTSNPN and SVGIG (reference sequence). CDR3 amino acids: CAWRGGPGNQPQHF. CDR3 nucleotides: TGTGCCTGGAGGGGGGGACCAGGGAATCAGCCCCAGCATTTT.

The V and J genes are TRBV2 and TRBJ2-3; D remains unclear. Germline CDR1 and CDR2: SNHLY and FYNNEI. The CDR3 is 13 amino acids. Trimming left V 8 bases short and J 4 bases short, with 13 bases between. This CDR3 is CASLEWAPDTQYF. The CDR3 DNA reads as TGTGCCAGCCTCGAGTGGGCCCCAGATACGCAGTATTTT.

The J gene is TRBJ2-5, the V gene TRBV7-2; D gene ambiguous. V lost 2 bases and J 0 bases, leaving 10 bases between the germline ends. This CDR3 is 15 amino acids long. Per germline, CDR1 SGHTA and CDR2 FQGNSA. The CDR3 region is CASSLRTRYQETQYF. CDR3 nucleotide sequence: TGTGCCAGCAGCTTACGTACCCGGTACCAAGAGACCCAGTACTTC. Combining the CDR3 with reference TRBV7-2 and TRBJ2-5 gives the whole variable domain GAGVSQSPSNKVTEKGKDVELRCDPISGHTALYWYRQSLGQGLEFLIYFQGNSAPDKSGLPSDRFSAERTGGSVSTLTIQRTQQEDSAVYLCASSLRTRYQETQYFGPGTRLLVL.

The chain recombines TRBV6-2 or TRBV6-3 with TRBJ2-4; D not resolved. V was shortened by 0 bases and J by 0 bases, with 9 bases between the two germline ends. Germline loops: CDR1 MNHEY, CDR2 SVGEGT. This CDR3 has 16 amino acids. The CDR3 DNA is TGTGCCAGCAGTTACTCGAGAGCACTAGCCAAAAACATTCAGTACTTC. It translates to CASSYSRALAKNIQYF.

CDR3 region: CASRGVGVITDTQYF. Here the CDR3 DNA reads TGCGCCAGCCGGGGAGTGGGAGTTATCACAGATACGCAGTATTTT. The chain uses TRBV5-1 and TRBJ2-3; TRBD2 might be the D (5 bases). Trimming took off 7 bases at V and 2 bases at J, with 17 bases between the two ends. There are 15 residues in the CDR3. Germline CDR1 SGHRS, CDR2 YFSETQ.

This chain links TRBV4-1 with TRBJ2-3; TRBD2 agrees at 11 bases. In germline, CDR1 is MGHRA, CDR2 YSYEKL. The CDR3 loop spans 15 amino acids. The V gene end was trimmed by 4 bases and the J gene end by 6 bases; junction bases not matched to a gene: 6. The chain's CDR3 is CASSLTSGGGDTQYF. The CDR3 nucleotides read TGCGCCAGCAGCCTTACTAGCGGGGGTGGCGATACGCAGTATTTT.

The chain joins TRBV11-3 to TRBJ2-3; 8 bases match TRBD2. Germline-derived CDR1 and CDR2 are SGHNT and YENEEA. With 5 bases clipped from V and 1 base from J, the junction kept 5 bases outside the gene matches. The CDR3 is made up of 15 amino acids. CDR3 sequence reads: CASSQYGGGTDTQYF. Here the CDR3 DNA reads TGTGCCAGCAGCCAATACGGGGGGGGCACAGATACGCAGTATTTT.

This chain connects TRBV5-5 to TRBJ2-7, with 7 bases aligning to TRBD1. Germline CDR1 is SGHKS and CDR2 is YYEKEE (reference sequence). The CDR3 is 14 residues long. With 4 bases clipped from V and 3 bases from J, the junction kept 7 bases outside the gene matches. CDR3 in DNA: TGTGCCAGCAGCGTACAGGGGTTAGTCTACGAGCAGTACTTC. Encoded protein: CASSVQGLVYEQYF.